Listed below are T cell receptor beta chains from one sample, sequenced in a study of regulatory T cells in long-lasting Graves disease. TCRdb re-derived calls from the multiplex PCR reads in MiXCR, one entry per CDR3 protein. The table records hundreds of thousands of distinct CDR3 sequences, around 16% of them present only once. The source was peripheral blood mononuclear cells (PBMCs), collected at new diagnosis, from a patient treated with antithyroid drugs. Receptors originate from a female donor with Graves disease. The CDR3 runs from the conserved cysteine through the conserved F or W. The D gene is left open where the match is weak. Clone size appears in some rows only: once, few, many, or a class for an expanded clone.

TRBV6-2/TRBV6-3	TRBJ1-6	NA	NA	CASSRVLQGFDNSPLHF	TGTGCCAGCAGTCGGGTTTTACAGGGCTTTGATAATTCACCCCTCCACTTT
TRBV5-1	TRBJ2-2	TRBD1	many	CASSLVRTGNSGELFF	TGCGCCAGCAGCTTGGTTCGGACAGGGAATTCCGGGGAGCTGTTTTTT
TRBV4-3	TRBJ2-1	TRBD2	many	CASSQAGLAVNEQFF	TGCGCCAGCAGCCAAGCGGGACTAGCGGTGAATGAGCAGTTCTTC
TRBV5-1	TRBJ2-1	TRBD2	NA	CASSPPDGGLAQSSYNEQFF	TGCGCCAGCAGCCCCCCGGATGGGGGACTAGCACAAAGCTCCTACAATGAGCAGTTCTTC
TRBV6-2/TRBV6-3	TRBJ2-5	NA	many	CASRRQETQYF	TGTGCCAGCAGAAGACAAGAGACCCAGTACTTC
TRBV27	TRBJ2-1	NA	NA	CTSIEKSGEGEQFF	TGTACCAGCATCGAAAAGTCCGGGGAAGGTGAGCAGTTCTTC
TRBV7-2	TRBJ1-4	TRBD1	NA	CASSLRGGREKLFF	TGTGCCAGCAGCTTAAGAGGGGGCAGGGAAAAACTGTTTTTT
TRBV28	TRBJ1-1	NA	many	CASSPPVSTEAFF	TGTGCCAGCAGTCCCCCGGTGTCCACTGAAGCTTTCTTT
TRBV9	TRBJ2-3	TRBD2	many	CASSVGPGLAGVGTDTQYF	TGTGCCAGCAGCGTAGGCCCCGGACTAGCGGGAGTTGGGACAGATACGCAGTATTTT
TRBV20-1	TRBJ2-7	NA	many	CSTTPLDRRGYEQYF	TGCAGTACTACCCCGCTAGACAGGAGGGGGTACGAGCAGTACTTC
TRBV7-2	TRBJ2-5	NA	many	CASSFSRGKGTQYF	TGTGCCAGCAGCTTTTCGAGGGGAAAAGGGACCCAGTACTTC
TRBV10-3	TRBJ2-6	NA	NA	CATKQGAGSGANVLTF	TGTGCCACCAAACAGGGCGCAGGCTCTGGGGCCAACGTCCTGACTTTC
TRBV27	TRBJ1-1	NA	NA	CASSQGGRGEAFF	TGTGCCAGCAGCCAAGGAGGTAGGGGGGAAGCTTTCTTT
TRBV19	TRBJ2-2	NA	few	CASNVGLNTGELFF	TGTGCCAGTAACGTCGGCCTGAACACCGGGGAGCTGTTTTTT
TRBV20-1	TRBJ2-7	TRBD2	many	CSARLAGAYEQYF	TGCAGTGCTAGATTAGCGGGAGCCTACGAGCAGTACTTC
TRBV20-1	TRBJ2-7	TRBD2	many	CSARVTSASYEQYF	TGCAGTGCTAGAGTGACTAGCGCGTCCTACGAGCAGTACTTC
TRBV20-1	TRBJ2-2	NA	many	CSAPRANTGELFF	TGCAGTGCTCCCCGCGCAAACACCGGGGAGCTGTTTTTT
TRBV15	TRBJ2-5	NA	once	CASSPEERGYNEETQYF	TGTGCCAGCAGTCCGGAAGAACGGGGGTACAATGAAGAGACCCAGTACTTC
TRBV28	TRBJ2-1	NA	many	CASSLSGSHSYNEQFF	TGTGCCAGCAGTTTATCGGGATCTCACTCCTACAATGAGCAGTTCTTC
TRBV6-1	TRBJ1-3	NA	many	CASSESPDPSGNTIYF	TGTGCCAGCAGTGAATCGCCTGATCCCTCTGGAAACACCATATATTTT
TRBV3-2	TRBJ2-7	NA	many	CASSQGPGGRRSYEQYF	TGTGCCAGCAGCCAAGGTCCTGGCGGGAGGCGATCCTACGAGCAGTACTTC
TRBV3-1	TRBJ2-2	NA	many	CASSQQTGGELFF	TGTGCCAGCAGCCAACAAACAGGGGGGGAGCTGTTTTTT
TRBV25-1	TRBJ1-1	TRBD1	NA	CATEGPGGTEAFF	TGTGCCACCGAAGGCCCAGGGGGCACTGAAGCTTTCTTT
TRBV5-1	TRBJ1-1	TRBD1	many	CASSTSPTGRRTEAFF	TGCGCCAGCAGCACGAGTCCGACAGGGCGGAGGACTGAAGCTTTCTTT
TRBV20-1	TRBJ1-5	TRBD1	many	CSASIDREDQPQHF	TGCAGTGCTAGCATCGACAGGGAGGATCAGCCCCAGCATTTT
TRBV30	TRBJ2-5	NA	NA	CAWGQSETQYF	TGTGCCTGGGGGCAGTCCGAGACCCAGTACTTC
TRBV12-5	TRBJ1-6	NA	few	CASGLALVGRVENSPLHF	TGTGCTAGTGGTTTGGCCCTCGTGGGGAGGGTTGAAAATTCACCCCTCCACTTT
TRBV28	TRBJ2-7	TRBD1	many	CASSLTLGQDEQYF	TGTGCCAGCAGTCTAACCCTCGGACAGGATGAGCAGTACTTC
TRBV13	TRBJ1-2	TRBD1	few	CASSDRGPRDGYTF	TGTGCCAGCAGCGACAGGGGCCCTAGGGATGGCTACACCTTC
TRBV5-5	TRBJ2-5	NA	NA	CASSFLDPPGETQYF	TGTGCCAGCAGCTTCCTCGACCCGCCGGGAGAGACCCAGTACTTC
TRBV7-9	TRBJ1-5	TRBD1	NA	CASSSGQGVRNQPQHF	TGTGCCAGCAGCTCGGGACAGGGGGTTCGCAATCAGCCCCAGCATTTT
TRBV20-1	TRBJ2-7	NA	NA	CSTSTGTTLSYEQYF	TGCAGTACCTCGACGGGGACCACACTATCCTACGAGCAGTACTTC
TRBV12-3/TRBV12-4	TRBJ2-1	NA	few	CASEIADEQFF	TGTGCCAGTGAGATAGCGGATGAGCAGTTCTTC
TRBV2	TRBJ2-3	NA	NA	CASSSGPGTDTQYF	TGTGCCAGCAGTTCCGGCCCCGGCACAGATACGCAGTATTTT
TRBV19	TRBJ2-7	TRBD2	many	CASSRKPTSGPYEQYF	TGTGCCAGTAGTCGTAAACCGACTAGCGGACCTTACGAGCAGTACTTC
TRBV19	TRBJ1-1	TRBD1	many	CASSAPRQGDTEAFF	TGTGCCAGTAGTGCCCCGAGACAGGGGGACACTGAAGCTTTCTTT
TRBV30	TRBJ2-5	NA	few	CAWSVKSSETQYF	TGTGCCTGGAGTGTAAAAAGCTCAGAGACCCAGTACTTC
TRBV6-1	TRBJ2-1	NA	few	CASRDRDTYNEQFF	TGTGCCAGCAGGGATCGGGACACCTACAATGAGCAGTTCTTC
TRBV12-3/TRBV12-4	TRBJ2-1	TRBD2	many	CASSGTSGRYNEQFF	TGTGCCAGCAGCGGGACTAGCGGGAGATACAATGAGCAGTTCTTC
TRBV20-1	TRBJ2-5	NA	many	CSASTLAPGGTQYF	TGCAGTGCTAGCACCCTAGCGCCTGGGGGGACCCAGTACTTC
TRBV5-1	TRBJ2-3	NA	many	CASSAGPTSTDTQYF	TGCGCCAGCAGCGCGGGGCCTACTAGCACAGATACGCAGTATTTT
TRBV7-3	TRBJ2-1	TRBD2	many	CASSIFGREGLNEQFF	TGTGCCAGCAGCATATTCGGGCGGGAGGGCCTCAATGAGCAGTTCTTC
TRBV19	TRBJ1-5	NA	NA	CASSIDPGYRPQHF	TGTGCCAGTAGTATAGATCCGGGGTATCGGCCCCAGCATTTT
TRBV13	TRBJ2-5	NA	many	CASSPEFGAGRETQYF	TGTGCCAGCAGCCCCGAATTCGGAGCGGGCAGGGAGACCCAGTACTTC
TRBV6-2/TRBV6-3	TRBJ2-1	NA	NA	CASSYTGTPWGYNEQFF	TGTGCCAGCAGTTACACGGGCACCCCATGGGGATACAATGAGCAGTTCTTC
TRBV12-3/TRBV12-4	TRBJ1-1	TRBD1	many	CASSIQGADTEAFF	TGTGCCAGCAGTATACAGGGGGCGGACACTGAAGCTTTCTTT
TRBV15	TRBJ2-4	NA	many	CATSRDLIAGRAVAKNIQYF	TGTGCCACCAGCAGAGATCTTATCGCAGGGCGTGCTGTAGCCAAAAACATTCAGTACTTC
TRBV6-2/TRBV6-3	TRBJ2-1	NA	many	CASRPSGGEQFF	TGTGCCAGCAGACCCTCTGGGGGTGAGCAGTTCTTC
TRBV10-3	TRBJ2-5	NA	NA	CAISEAGKETQYF	TGTGCCATCAGTGAAGCTGGTAAAGAGACCCAGTACTTC
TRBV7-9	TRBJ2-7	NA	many	CASSPPPQQRGAAYEQYF	TGTGCCAGCAGCCCGCCTCCCCAGCAGAGGGGCGCTGCCTACGAGCAGTACTTC